The T cell receptor (beta chain) under discussion was sequenced for a study of T cell repertoires in cytomegalovirus infection. As for the study in general: Public TCR beta signatures were indicative of both CMV infection and a matching HLA type. Notes on the study in general: HLA-C-restricted CMV-specific TCR beta clonotypes prevailed in the ex vivo response.

Each CDR3 protein is one row after TCRdb ran MiXCR on the reads. In the table there are a few hundred thousand distinct CDR3 sequences, approximately 22% of which are singletons. In the case of this clonotype: Its antigen is unidentified.

CDR3 length: 12 amino acids. Unmatched junction bases numbered 1, after V lost 6 bases and J lost 2 bases. Per the germline V gene, CDR1 is LGHNT and CDR2 is FRNRAP. The J gene is TRBJ2-7, the V gene TRBV12-5; TRBD1 aligns across 7 bases. The sequence was obtained from a human donor in good health (CMV status not recorded). Some clones in this sample may be carry-over from other donors' samples. This material consisted of cultured PBMCs, taken from culture after CMV antigen stimulation. CDR3 sequence: CASGQGAYEQYF. CDR3 DNA sequence: TGTGCTAGTGGGCAGGGGGCCTACGAGCAGTACTTC.